Listed here is a single TCR beta chain. Clones were read by immunoSEQ multiplex PCR, and TCRdb kept only the in-frame ones, dropping some. Of about 150,000 clones in the sample, less than 90% were seen once. The data were taken from a study of T cell responses to AZD1222 COVID-19 vaccine. In germline, CDR1 is SEHNR, CDR2 FQNEAQ (reference sequence). Losses at the gene ends were 4 bases for V and 12 bases for J; bases not matched to a gene: 11. The CDR3 runs 15 residues. The chain recombines TRBV7-9 with TRBJ2-1; TRBD2 agrees at 11 bases. Source: peripheral blood, taken on day 0 of MenACWY control vaccination. The receptor was derived from an adult in good health. The CDR3 nucleotides are TGTGCCAGCAGCTCTCCGGGACTAGCGGTACGGGGGCAGTTCTTC. It yields the protein CASSSPGLAVRGQFF.